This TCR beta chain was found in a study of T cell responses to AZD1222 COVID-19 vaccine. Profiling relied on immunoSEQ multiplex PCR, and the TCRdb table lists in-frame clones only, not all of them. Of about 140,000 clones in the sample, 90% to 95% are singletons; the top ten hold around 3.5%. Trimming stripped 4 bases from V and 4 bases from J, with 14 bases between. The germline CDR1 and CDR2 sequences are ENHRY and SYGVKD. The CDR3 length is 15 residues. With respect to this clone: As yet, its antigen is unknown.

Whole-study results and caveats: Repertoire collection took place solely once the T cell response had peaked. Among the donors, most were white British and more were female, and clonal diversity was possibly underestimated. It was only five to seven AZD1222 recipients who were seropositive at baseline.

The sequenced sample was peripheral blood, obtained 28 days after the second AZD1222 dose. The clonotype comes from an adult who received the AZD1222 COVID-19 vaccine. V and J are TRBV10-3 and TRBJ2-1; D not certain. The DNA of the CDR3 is TGTGCCATCAGTGTAGGACGAAACCCATACAATGAGCAGTTCTTC. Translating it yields CAISVGRNPYNEQFF.